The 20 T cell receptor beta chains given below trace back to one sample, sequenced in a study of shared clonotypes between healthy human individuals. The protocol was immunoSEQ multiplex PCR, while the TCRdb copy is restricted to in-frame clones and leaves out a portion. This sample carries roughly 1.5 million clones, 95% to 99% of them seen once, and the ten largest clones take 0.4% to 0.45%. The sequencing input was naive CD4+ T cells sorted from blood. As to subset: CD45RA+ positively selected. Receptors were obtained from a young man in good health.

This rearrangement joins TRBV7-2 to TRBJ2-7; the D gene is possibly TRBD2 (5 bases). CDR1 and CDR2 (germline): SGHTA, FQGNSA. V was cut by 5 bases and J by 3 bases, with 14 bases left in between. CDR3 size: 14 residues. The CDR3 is CASSGMRGSYEQYF. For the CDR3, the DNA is TGTGCCAGCAGCGGAATGCGAGGGAGCTACGAGCAGTACTTC.

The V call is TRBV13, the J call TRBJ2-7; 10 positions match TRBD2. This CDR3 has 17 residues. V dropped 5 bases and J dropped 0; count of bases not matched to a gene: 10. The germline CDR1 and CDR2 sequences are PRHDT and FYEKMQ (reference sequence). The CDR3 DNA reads TGTGCCAGCAGCGTTTCTTTAGCGGGAGGAAGCTCCTACGAGCAGTACTTC. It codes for CASSVSLAGGSSYEQYF.

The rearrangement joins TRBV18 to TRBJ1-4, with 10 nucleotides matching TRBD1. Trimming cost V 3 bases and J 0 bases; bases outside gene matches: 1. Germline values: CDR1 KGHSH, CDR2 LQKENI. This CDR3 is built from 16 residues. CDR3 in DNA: TGTGCCAGCTCACCCGGACAGGGGGCAACTAATGAAAAACTGTTTTTT. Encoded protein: CASSPGQGATNEKLFF.

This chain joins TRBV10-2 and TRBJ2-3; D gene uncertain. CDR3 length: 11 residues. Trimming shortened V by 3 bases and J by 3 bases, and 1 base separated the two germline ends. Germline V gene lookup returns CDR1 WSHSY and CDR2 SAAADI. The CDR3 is CASSETDTQYF. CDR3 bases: TGCGCCAGCAGTGAAACAGATACGCAGTATTTT.

CDR3 DNA: TGTGCCAGCAGTGAACCAGCGGGAGAGAACGCCGAGCAGTACTTC. Encoded protein: CASSEPAGENAEQYF. The chain is built from TRBV25-1 and TRBJ2-7; 8 bases are shared with TRBD2. Germline CDR1 reads MGHDK; CDR2 reads SYGVNS. This CDR3 has 15 amino acids. V shed 2 bases and J 6 bases; nucleotides not matched to a gene: 9.

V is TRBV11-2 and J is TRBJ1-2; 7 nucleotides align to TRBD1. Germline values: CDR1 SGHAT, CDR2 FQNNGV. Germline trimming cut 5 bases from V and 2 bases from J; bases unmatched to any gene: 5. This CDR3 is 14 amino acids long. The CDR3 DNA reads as TGTGCCAGCAGCAAACAGACAGGGAACTATGGCTACACCTTC. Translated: CASSKQTGNYGYTF. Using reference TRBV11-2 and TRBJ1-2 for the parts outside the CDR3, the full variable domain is EAGVAQSPRYKIIEKRQSVAFWCNPISGHATLYWYQQILGQGPKLLIQFQNNGVVDDSQLPKDRFSAERLKGVDSTLKIQPAKLEDSAVYLCASSKQTGNYGYTFGSGTRLTVV.

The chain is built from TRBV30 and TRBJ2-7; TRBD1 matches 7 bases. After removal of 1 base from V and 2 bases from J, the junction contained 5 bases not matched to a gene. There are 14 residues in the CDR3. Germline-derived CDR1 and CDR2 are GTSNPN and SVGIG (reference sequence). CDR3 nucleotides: TGTGCCTGGAGTGGAGGGGACAGACCCTACGAGCAGTACTTC. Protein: CAWSGGDRPYEQYF.

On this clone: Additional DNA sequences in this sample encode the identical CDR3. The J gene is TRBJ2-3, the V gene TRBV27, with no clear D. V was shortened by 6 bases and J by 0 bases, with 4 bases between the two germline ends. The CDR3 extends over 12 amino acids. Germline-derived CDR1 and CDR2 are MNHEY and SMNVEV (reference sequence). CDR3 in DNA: TGTGCCAGCAGCCGAAGCACAGATACGCAGTATTTT. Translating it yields CASSRSTDTQYF.

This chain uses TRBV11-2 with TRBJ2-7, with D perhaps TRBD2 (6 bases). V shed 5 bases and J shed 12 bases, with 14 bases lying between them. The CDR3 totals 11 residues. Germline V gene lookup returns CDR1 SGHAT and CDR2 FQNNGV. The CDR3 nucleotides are TGTGCCAGCAGCACGGGACTTGGCGCGTACTTC. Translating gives CASSTGLGAYF.

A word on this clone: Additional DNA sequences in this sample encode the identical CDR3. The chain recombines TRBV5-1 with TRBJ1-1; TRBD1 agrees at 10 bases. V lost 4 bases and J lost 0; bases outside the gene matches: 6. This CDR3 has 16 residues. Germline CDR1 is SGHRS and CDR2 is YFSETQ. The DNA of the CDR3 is TGCGCCAGCAGCCTGGGACAGGGGAGCCTGAACACTGAAGCTTTCTTT. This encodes CASSLGQGSLNTEAFF. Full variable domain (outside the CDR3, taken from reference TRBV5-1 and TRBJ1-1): KAGVTQTPRYLIKTRGQQVTLSCSPISGHRSVSWYQQTPGQGLQFLFEYFSETQRNKGNFPGRFSGRQFSNSRSEMNVSTLELGDSALYLCASSLGQGSLNTEAFFGQGTRLTVV.

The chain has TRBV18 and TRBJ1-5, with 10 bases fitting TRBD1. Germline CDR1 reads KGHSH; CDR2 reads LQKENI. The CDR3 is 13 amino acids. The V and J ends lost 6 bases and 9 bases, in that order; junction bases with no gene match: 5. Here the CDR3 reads CASSGTGDGPQHF. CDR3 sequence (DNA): TGTGCCAGCTCCGGGACAGGGGATGGGCCCCAGCATTTT.

The CDR3 sequence: CASTIPGRVNTEAFF. DNA for the CDR3: TGTGCCAGTACCATCCCTGGCAGGGTGAACACTGAAGCTTTCTTT. The chain uses TRBV19 and TRBJ1-1, with D possibly matching TRBD1 (5 bases). The V end lost 7 bases, the J end lost 0 bases, and 15 bases lay between the germline ends. The CDR3 totals 15 residues. Germline V gives CDR1 LNHDA, CDR2 SQIVND (reference sequence). The whole variable domain, remainder taken from reference TRBV19 and TRBJ1-1, is DGGITQSPKYLFRKEGQNVTLSCEQNLNHDAMYWYRQDPGQGLRLIYYSQIVNDFQKGDIAEGYSVSREKKESFPLTVTSAQKNPTAFYLCASTIPGRVNTEAFFGQGTRLTVV.

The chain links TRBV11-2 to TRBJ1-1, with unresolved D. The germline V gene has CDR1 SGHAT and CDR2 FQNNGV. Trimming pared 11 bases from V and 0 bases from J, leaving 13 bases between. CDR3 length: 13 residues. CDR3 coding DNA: TGTGCCTCCCGGAAACAGTTGAACACTGAAGCTTTCTTT. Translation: CASRKQLNTEAFF.

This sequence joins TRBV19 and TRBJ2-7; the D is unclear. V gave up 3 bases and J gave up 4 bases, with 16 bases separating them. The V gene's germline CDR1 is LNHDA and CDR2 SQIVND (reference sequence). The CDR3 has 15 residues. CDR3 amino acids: CASSISLTLAYEQYF. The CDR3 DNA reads TGTGCCAGTAGTATCTCCCTCACCCTCGCATACGAGCAGTACTTC.

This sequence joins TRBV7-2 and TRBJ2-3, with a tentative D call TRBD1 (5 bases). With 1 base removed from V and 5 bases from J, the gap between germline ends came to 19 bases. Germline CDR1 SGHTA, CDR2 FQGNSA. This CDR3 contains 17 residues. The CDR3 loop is CASSLEGMMRLKDTQYF. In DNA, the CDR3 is TGTGCCAGCAGCTTAGAGGGGATGATGAGGTTGAAAGATACGCAGTATTTT.

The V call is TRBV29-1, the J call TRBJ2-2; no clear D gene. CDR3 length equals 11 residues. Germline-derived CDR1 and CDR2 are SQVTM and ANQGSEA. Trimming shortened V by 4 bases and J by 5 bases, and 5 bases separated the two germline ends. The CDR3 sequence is CSVGLTGELFF. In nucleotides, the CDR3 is TGCAGCGTTGGACTTACCGGGGAGCTGTTTTTT.

The CDR3 loop reads CASSLAGTGYPGELFF. DNA for the CDR3: TGCGCCAGCAGCTTGGCCGGGACAGGGTATCCCGGGGAGCTGTTTTTT. V gene TRBV5-1 combines with J gene TRBJ2-2; TRBD1 agrees at 9 bases. This CDR3 comprises 16 residues. After removal of 0 bases from V and 6 bases from J, the junction contained 6 bases not matched to a gene. The germline gives CDR1 SGHRS, CDR2 YFSETQ.

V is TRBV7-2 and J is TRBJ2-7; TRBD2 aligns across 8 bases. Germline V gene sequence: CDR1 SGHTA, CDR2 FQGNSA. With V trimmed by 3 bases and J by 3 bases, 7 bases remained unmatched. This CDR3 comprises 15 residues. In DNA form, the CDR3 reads TGTGCCAGCAGCTTTGTGGGACTAGGTAACTACGAGCAGTACTTC. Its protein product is CASSFVGLGNYEQYF.

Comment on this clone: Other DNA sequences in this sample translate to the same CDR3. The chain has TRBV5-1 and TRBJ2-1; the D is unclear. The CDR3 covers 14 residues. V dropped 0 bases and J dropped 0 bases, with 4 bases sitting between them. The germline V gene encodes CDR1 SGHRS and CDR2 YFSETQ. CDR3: CASSLDTSYNEQFF. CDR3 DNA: TGCGCCAGCAGCTTGGACACCTCCTACAATGAGCAGTTCTTC. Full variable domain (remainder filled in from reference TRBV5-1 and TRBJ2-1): KAGVTQTPRYLIKTRGQQVTLSCSPISGHRSVSWYQQTPGQGLQFLFEYFSETQRNKGNFPGRFSGRQFSNSRSEMNVSTLELGDSALYLCASSLDTSYNEQFFGPGTRLTVL.

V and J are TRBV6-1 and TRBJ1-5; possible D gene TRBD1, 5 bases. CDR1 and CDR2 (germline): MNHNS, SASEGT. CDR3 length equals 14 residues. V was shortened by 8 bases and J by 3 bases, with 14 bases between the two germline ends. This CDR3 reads CASSIQGYNQPQHF. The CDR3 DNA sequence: TGTGCCAGCTCTATCCAGGGCTACAATCAGCCCCAGCATTTT.